This TCR beta chain was identified during a study of blood T cell repertoires in COVID-19 (dated by TCRdb to 2018 to 2020). In the study overall: Samples covering the acute and convalescent phases of COVID-19 were provided by collaborators in the United States, Italy and Spain. Sample metadata almost always included a de-identified subject ID, COVID-19 status, age in years and sex. Samples were obtained from the ongoing ImmuneRACE study (first 160 participants) and from 1,254 subjects provided by 6 global collaborators. The material from the prospective study consisted of cDNA or gDNA derived from T cells, B-cell-depleted T cells, or PBMCs. Where available, HLA class I and class II types were taken from metadata supplied by the sample provider and were not determined by assay-based typing. The repertoires were made available in a free public database intended to serve as a resource for research on the immune response to SARS-CoV-2. Subjects who had been exposed to COVID-19, were actively infected with it, or had recovered from it provided the deeply sampled blood TCRbeta repertoires that made up the dataset. Overall study results and their limits: Clinical and demographic metadata were provided uncurated, with the amount varying by source and participant.

Trimmed from V: 8 bases; trimmed from J: 3 bases; junction bases lacking a gene match: 5. The CDR3 runs 13 amino acids, cysteine and phenylalanine included. Left in the record is the CDR3 DNA by itself, 39 bases read in frame from the first base. From a lookup of the germline V gene (reference sequence), CDR1 and CDR2 are GTSNPN and SVGIG. A note on this clone: What antigen it recognizes has not been identified. No base-level quality is on record; no much larger clone is a single base apart.

TCRbeta CDR3 regions were amplified from genomic DNA using the immunoSEQ Assay, a bias-controlled multiplex PCR. The authors' pipeline ran thus. Nucleated cell counts per sample were estimated from amplification of reference gene primers within the assay. Sequence reads were collapsed and filtered to measure the absolute abundance of every unique TCRbeta CDR3 rearrangement. Productive Simpson clonality was computed per sample as the square root of Simpson's diversity index over productive rearrangements. TCRdb obtained this table from immuneACCESS and retained in-frame rearrangements with V and J assigned. These tables miss some clones; where compared with another copy, unresolved V genes account for less than half of the shortfall, and the remainder is unexplained. The V and J calls and clone size are taken from that table; D and trimming were inferred from the DNA. Here the sample has about 53,000 clones; around 86% occur a single time. The ten largest clones represent about 20% of the sample.

One collaborating source in Seattle enrolled patients during active infection and followed them longitudinally through the course of disease. Whole blood was collected in K2EDTA tubes by collaborating institutions according to the institutions' own protocols. For TCRbeta analysis, collaborators shipped samples in one of three forms: frozen whole blood, isolated PBMCs, or DNA extracted from either of those sample types. The receptor was derived from a woman older than 75 with COVID-19, enrolled during active disease. This chain is built from TRBV30 and TRBJ1-4; TRBD1 aligns with 8 central bases. The sample was peripheral blood. CDR3 reads: CAGMTGANEKLFF. The nucleotides read TGTGCCGGAATGACAGGGGCTAATGAAAAACTGTTTTTT.